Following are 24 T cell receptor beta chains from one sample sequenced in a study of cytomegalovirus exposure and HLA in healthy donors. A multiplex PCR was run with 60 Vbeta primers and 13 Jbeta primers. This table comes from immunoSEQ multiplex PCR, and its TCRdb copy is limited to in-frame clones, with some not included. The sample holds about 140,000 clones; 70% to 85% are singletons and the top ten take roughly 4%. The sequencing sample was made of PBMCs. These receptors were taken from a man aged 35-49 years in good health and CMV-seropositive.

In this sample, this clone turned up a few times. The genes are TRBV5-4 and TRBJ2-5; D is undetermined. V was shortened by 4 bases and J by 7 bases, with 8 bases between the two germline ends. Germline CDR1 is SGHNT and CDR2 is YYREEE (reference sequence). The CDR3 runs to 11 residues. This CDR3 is CASSLSGTQYF. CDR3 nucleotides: TGTGCCAGCAGCCTCTCGGGGACCCAGTACTTC. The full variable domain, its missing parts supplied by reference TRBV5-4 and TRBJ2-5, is ETGVTQSPTHLIKTRGQQVTLRCSSQSGHNTVSWYQQALGQGPQFIFQYYREEENGRGNFPPRFSGLQFPNYSSELNVNALELDDSALYLCASSLSGTQYFGPGTRLLVL.

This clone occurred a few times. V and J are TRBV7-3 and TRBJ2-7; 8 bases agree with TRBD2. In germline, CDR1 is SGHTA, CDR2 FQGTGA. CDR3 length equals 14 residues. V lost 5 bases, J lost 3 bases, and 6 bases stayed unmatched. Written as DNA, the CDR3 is TGTGCCAGCAGCCCGAGCGGGAGAGACTACGAGCAGTACTTC. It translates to CASSPSGRDYEQYF. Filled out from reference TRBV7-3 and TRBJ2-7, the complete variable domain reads GAGVSQTPSNKVTEKGKYVELRCDPISGHTALYWYRQSLGQGPEFLIYFQGTGAADDSGLPNDRFFAVRPEGSVSTLKIQRTERGDSAVYLCASSPSGRDYEQYFGPGTRLTVT.

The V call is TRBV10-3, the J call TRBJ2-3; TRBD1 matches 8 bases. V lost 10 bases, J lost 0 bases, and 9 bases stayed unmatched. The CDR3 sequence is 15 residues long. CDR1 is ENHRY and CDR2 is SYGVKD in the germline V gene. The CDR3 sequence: CATSPDRVSTDTQYF. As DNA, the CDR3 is TGTGCCACCAGCCCGGACAGGGTCAGCACAGATACGCAGTATTTT.

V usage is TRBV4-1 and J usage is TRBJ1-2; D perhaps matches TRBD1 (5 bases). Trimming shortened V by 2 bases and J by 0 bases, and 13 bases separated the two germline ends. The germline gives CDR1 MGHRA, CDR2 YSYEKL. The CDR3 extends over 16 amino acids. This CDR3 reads CASSQQWGRANYGYTF. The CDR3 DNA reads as TGCGCCAGCAGCCAACAATGGGGCAGAGCTAACTATGGCTACACCTTC.

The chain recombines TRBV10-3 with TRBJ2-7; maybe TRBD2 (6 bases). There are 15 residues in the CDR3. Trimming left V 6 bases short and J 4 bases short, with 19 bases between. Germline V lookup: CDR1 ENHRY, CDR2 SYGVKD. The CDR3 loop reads CAIRGGGQKLYEQYF. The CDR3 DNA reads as TGTGCCATCAGGGGGGGAGGACAAAAGTTATACGAGCAGTACTTC.

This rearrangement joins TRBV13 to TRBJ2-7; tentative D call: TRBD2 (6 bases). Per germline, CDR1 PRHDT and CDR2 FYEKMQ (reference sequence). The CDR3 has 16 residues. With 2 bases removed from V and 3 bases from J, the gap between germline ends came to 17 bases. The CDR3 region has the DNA TGTGCCAGCAGCTTAAGTAATAGGGGACTCTACTACGAGCAGTACTTC. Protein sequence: CASSLSNRGLYYEQYF. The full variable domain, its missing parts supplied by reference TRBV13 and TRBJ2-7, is AAGVIQSPRHLIKEKRETATLKCYPIPRHDTVYWYQQGPGQDPQFLISFYEKMQSDKGSIPDRFSAQQFSDYHSELNMSSLELGDSALYFCASSLSNRGLYYEQYFGPGTRLTVT.

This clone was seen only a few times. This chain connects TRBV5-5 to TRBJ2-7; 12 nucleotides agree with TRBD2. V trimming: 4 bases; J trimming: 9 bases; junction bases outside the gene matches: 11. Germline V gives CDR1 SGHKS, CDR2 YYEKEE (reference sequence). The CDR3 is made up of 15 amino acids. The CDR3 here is CASSPRTSGIGRQYF. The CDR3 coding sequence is TGTGCCAGCAGCCCACGGACTAGCGGGATCGGGCGGCAGTACTTC.

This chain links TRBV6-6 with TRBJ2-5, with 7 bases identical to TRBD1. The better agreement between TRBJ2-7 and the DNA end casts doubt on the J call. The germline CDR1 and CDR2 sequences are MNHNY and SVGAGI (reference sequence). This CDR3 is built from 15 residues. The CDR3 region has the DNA TGTGCCAGCACCCCCGGGCAGGGGGTCCCCAACGAGCAGTACTTC. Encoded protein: CASTPGQGVPNEQYF.

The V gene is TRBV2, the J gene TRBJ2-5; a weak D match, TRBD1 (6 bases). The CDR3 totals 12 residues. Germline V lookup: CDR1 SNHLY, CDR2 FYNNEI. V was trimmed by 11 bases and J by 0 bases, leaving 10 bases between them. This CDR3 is CAGGTNQETQYF. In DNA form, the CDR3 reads TGTGCCGGTGGGACAAACCAAGAGACCCAGTACTTC.

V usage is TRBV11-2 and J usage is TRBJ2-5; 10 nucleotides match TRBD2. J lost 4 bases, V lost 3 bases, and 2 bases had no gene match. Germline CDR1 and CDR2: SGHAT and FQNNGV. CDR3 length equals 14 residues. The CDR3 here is CASSFSGGGETQYF. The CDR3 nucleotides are TGTGCCAGCAGCTTCAGCGGGGGGGGAGAGACCCAGTACTTC. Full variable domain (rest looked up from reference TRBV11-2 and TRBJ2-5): EAGVAQSPRYKIIEKRQSVAFWCNPISGHATLYWYQQILGQGPKLLIQFQNNGVVDDSQLPKDRFSAERLKGVDSTLKIQPAKLEDSAVYLCASSFSGGGETQYFGPGTRLLVL.

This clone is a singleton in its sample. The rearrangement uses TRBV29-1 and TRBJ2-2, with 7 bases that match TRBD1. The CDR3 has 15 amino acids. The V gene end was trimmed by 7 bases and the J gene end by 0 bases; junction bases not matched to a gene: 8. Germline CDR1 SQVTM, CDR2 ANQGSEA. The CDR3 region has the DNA TGCAGCGCCCTACAGGGGTCATCGAACACCGGGGAGCTGTTTTTT. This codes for CSALQGSSNTGELFF.

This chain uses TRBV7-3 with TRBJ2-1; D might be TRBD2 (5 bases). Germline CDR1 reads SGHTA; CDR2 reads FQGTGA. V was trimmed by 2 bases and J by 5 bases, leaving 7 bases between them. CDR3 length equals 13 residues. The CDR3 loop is CASSLSEDNEQFF. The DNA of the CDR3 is TGTGCCAGCAGCTTATCGGAGGACAATGAGCAGTTCTTC.

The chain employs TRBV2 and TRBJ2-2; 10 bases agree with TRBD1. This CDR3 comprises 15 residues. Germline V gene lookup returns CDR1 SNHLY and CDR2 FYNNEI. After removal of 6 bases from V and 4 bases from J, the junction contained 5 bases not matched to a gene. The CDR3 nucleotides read TGTGCCAGCAGGCTTGACAGGGGGCTCACCGGGGAGCTGTTTTTT. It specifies CASRLDRGLTGELFF.

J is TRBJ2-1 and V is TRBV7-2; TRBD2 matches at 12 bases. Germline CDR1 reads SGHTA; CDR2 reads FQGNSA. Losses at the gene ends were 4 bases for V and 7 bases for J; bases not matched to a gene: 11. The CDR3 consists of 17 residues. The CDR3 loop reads CASSSPTSGGPRNEQFF. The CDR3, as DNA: TGTGCCAGCAGCTCACCTACTAGCGGGGGGCCCCGGAATGAGCAGTTCTTC.

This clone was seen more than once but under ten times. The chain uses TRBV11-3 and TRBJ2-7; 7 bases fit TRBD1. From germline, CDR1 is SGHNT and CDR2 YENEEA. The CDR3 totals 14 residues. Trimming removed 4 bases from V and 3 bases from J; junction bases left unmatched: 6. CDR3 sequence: CASSSDRASYEQYF. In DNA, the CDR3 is TGTGCCAGCAGCTCCGACAGGGCAAGCTACGAGCAGTACTTC. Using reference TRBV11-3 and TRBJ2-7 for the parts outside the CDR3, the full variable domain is EAGVVQSPRYKIIEKKQPVAFWCNPISGHNTLYWYLQNLGQGPELLIRYENEEAVDDSQLPKDRFSAERLKGVDSTLKIQPAELGDSAVYLCASSSDRASYEQYFGPGTRLTVT.

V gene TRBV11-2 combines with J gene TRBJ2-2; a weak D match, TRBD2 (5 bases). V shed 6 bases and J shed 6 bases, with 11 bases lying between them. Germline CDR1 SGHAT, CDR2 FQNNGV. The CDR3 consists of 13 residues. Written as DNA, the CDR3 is TGTGCCAGCAGAAGAGGGATAGCCGGGGAGCTGTTTTTT. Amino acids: CASRRGIAGELFF.

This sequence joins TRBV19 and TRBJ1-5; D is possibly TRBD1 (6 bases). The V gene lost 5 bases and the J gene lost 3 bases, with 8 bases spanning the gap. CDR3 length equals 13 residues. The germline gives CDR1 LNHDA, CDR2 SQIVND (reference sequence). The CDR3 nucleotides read TGTGCCAGTAGTGGGGGGGCCAATCAGCCCCAGCATTTT. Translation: CASSGGANQPQHF.

The DNA for the CDR3 is TGTGCCAGCAGCTCAGGCCTAACCGGATACAATGAGCAGTTCTTC. As protein: CASSSGLTGYNEQFF. The genes are TRBV5-6 and TRBJ2-1; D gene ambiguous. CDR3 length: 15 residues. CDR1 and CDR2 from the germline V gene are SGHDT and YYEEEE. The germline V and J ends were trimmed by 3 bases and 4 bases, with 14 bases remaining between them. Using reference TRBV5-6 and TRBJ2-1 for the parts outside the CDR3, the full variable domain is DAGVTQSPTHLIKTRGQQVTLRCSPKSGHDTVSWYQQALGQGPQFIFQYYEEEERQRGNFPDRFSGHQFPNYSSELNVNALLLGDSALYLCASSSGLTGYNEQFFGPGTRLTVL.

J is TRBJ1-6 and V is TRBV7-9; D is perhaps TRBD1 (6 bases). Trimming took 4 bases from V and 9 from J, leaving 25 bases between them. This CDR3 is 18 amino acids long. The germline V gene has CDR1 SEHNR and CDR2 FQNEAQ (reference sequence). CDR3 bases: TGTGCCAGCAGCTCAGGGGACTATATTAGCGGAATAGCTTCACCCCTCCACTTT. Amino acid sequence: CASSSGDYISGIASPLHF.

CDR3 amino acids: CASSSGQGSTEAFF. CDR3 coding DNA: TGTGCCAGCAGTTCGGGACAGGGGAGTACTGAAGCTTTCTTT. The genes are TRBV27 and TRBJ1-1; 10 bases agree with TRBD1. CDR1 is MNHEY, CDR2 SMNVEV, per germline (reference sequence). The CDR3 is 14 residues long. Trimming took 4 bases from V and 5 from J; bases not matched to a gene: 4.

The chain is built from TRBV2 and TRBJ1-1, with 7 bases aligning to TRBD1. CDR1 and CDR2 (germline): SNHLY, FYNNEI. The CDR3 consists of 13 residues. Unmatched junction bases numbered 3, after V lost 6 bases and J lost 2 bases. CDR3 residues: CASRGQSNTEAFF. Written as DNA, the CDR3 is TGTGCCAGCAGGGGACAGTCCAACACTGAAGCTTTCTTT. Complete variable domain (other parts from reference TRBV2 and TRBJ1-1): EPEVTQTPSHQVTQMGQEVILRCVPISNHLYFYWYRQILGQKVEFLVSFYNNEISEKSEIFDDQFSVERPDGSNFTLKIRSTKLEDSAMYFCASRGQSNTEAFFGQGTRLTVV.

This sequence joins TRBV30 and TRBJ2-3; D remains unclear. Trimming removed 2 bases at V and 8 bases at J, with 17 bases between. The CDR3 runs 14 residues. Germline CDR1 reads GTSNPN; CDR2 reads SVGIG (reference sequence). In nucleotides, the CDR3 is TGTGCCTGGAGTAGGATCCAATACGGCGGTACGCAGTATTTT. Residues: CAWSRIQYGGTQYF.

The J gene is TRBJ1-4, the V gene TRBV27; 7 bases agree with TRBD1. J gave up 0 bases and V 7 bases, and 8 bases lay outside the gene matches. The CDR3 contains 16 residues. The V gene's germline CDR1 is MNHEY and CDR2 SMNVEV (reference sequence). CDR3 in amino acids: CASTATGDATNEKLFF. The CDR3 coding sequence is TGTGCCAGCACCGCAACAGGGGACGCAACTAATGAAAAACTGTTTTTT.

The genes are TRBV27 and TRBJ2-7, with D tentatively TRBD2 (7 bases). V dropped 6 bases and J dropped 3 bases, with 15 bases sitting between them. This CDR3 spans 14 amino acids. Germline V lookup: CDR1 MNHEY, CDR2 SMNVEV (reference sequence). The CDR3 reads CASRKEGGGYEQYF. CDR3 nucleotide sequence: TGTGCCAGCAGGAAGGAAGGGGGGGGCTACGAGCAGTACTTC.